This TCR beta chain was obtained from a study of T-cell reconstitution after alpha-beta-depleted transplantation in children. Study-wide results and limits: T-cell counts and diversity at one year following transplant were attributed mainly to newly produced T cells. TCRbeta diversity was high at day 60 in some patients (a result of surviving recipient T cells and thymic progenitors). Two months or so post-transplant, alpha-beta T cells reportedly derived from several hundred expanded graft clones.

Unique molecular identifiers were used to barcode this TCRbeta library. Each CDR3 protein is one row after TCRdb ran MiXCR on the PCR reads. The sample holds 120,000 to 150,000 distinct CDR3 sequences, roughly 8.8% seen once. In its sample, this clonotype was seen many times. Its specificity is unknown. With 2 bases clipped from V and 0 bases from J, the junction kept 14 bases outside the gene matches. CDR3 size: 19 residues. Germline V lookup: CDR1 SGHNT, CDR2 YYREEE (reference sequence). This material consisted of PBMCs, mostly from graft donor cells, taken 180 days after TCRalphabeta/CD19-depleted stem cell transplant. The clonotype originates from a female patient under 10 years old who had a stem cell transplant for congenital amegakaryocytic thrombocytopenia, so the T cells may come from the graft donor. This chain connects TRBV5-4 to TRBJ1-5, with 7 nucleotides matching TRBD1. CDR3 sequence: CASSFLFAQGSYSNQPQHF. CDR3 bases: TGTGCCAGCAGCTTCTTATTCGCACAGGGGAGCTATAGCAATCAGCCCCAGCATTTT.